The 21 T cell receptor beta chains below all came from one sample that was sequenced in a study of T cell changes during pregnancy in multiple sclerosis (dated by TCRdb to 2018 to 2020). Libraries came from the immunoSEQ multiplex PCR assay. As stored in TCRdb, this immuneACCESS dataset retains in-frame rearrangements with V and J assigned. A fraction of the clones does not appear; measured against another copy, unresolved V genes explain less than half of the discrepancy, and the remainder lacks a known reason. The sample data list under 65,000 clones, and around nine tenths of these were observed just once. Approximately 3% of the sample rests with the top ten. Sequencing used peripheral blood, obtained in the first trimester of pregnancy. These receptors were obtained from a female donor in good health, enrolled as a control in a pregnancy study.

The chain's CDR3 is CASSVEVRGEGYTF. In DNA form, the CDR3 reads TGTGCCAGCAGCGTAGAGGTCAGAGGAGAGGGCTACACCTTC. The V gene is TRBV9, the J gene TRBJ1-2, with D unresolved. V was pared by 0 bases and J by 8 bases, with 14 bases between. The length of the CDR3 is 14 residues. Germline loops: CDR1 SGDLS, CDR2 YYNGEE.

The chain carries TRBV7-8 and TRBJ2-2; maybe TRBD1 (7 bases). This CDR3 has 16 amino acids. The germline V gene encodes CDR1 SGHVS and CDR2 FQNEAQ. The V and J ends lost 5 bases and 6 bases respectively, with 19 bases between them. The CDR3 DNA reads TGTGCCAGCAGCCCCACTCCTGACAGGGAGGCCGGGGAGCTGTTTTTT. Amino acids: CASSPTPDREAGELFF.

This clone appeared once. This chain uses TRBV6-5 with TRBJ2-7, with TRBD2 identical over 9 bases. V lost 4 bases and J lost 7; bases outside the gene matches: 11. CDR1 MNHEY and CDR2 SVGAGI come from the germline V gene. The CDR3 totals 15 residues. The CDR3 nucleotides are TGTGCCAGCAGTTCTTTAGAGCGGGGGGTTAAAGAGCAGTACTTC. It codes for CASSSLERGVKEQYF.

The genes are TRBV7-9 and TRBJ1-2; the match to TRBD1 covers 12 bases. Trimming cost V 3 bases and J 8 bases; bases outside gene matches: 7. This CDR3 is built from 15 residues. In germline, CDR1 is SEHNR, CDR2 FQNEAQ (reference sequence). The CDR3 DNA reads TGTGCCAGCAGCTTCCGGGACAGGGGGCGAATGGGCTACACCTTC. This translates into CASSFRDRGRMGYTF. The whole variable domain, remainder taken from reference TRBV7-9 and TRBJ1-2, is DTGVSQNPRHKITKRGQNVTFRCDPISEHNRLYWYRQTLGQGPEFLTYFQNEAQLEKSRLLSDRFSAERPKGSFSTLEIQRTEQGDSAMYLCASSFRDRGRMGYTFGSGTRLTVV.

CDR3 DNA: TGTGCCAGCATCACGGGAGCGACGAGCACAGATACGCAGTATTTT. Protein sequence: CASITGATSTDTQYF. The chain is built from TRBV7-2 and TRBJ2-3; tentative D call: TRBD2 (6 bases). Germline CDR1 is SGHTA and CDR2 is FQGNSA. V was cut by 7 bases and J by 0 bases, with 14 bases left in between. There are 15 residues in the CDR3.

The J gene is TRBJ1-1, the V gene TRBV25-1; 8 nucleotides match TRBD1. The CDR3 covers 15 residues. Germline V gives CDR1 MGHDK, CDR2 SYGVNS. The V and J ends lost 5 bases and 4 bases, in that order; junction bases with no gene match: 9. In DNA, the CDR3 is TGTGCCAGCAGTAAATCTCGGACAGGGAGCACTGAAGCTTTCTTT. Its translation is CASSKSRTGSTEAFF.

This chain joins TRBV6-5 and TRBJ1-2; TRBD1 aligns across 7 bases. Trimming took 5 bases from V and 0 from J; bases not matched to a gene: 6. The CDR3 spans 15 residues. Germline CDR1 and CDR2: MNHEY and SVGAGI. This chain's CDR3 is CASSPGDRPNYGYTF. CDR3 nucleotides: TGTGCCAGCAGTCCCGGGGACAGACCTAACTATGGCTACACCTTC.

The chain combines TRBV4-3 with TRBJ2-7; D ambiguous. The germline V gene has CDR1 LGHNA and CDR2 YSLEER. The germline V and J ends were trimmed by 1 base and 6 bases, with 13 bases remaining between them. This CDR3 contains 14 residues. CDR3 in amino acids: CASSQAYGDFEQYF. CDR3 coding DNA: TGCGCCAGCAGCCAAGCATACGGAGACTTCGAGCAGTACTTC.

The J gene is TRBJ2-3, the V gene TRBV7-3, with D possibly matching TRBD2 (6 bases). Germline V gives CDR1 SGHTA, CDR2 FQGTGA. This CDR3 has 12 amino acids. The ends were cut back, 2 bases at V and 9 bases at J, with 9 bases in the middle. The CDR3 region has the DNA TGTGCCAGCAGCTTAGGGGCGGGGACGCAGTATTTT. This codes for CASSLGAGTQYF. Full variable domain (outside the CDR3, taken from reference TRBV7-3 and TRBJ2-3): GAGVSQTPSNKVTEKGKYVELRCDPISGHTALYWYRQSLGQGPEFLIYFQGTGAADDSGLPNDRFFAVRPEGSVSTLKIQRTERGDSAVYLCASSLGAGTQYFGPGTRLTVL.

The CDR3 here is CASSLTESGNTEAFF. The CDR3 region has the DNA TGTGCCAGCAGCCTAACCGAAAGCGGAAACACTGAAGCTTTCTTT. The chain links TRBV7-8 to TRBJ1-1; D gene uncertain. CDR1 and CDR2 (germline): SGHVS, FQNEAQ. This CDR3 has 15 amino acids. Trimming cost V 5 bases and J 2 bases, with 15 bases left between them.

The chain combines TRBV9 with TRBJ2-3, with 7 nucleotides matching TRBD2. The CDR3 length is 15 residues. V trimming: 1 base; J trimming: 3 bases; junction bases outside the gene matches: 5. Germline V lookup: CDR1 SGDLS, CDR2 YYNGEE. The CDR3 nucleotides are TGTGCCAGCAGCGTACGGGCGGGAGCGACAGATACGCAGTATTTT. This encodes CASSVRAGATDTQYF.

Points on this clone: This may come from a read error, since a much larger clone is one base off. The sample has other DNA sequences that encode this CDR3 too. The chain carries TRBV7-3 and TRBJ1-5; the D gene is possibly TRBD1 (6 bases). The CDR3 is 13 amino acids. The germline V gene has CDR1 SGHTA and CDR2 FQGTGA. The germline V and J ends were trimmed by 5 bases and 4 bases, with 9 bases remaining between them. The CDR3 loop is CASSLDRNQPQHF. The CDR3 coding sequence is TGTGCCAGCAGCCTGGACAGAAATCAGCCCCAGCATTTT.

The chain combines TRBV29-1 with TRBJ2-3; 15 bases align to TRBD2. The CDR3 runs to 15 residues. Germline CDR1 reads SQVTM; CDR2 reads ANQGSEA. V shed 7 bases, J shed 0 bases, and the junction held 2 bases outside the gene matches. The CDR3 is CSAGLAGGSTDTQYF. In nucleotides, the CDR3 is TGCAGCGCTGGACTAGCGGGAGGGAGCACAGATACGCAGTATTTT.

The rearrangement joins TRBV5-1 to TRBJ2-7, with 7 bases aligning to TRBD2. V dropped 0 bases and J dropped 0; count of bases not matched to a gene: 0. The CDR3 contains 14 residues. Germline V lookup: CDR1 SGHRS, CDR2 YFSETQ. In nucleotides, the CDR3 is TGCGCCAGCAGCTTGGAGCGGGGCTCCTACGAGCAGTACTTC. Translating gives CASSLERGSYEQYF.

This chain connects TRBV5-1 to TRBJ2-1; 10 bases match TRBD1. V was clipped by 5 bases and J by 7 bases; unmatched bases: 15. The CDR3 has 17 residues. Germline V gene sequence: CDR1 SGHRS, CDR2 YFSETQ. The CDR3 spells CASRSSPGTGVRNEQFF. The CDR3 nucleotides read TGCGCCAGCAGAAGTTCACCGGGGACAGGGGTCAGAAATGAGCAGTTCTTC. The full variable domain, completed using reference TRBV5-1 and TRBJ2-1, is KAGVTQTPRYLIKTRGQQVTLSCSPISGHRSVSWYQQTPGQGLQFLFEYFSETQRNKGNFPGRFSGRQFSNSRSEMNVSTLELGDSALYLCASRSSPGTGVRNEQFFGPGTRLTVL.

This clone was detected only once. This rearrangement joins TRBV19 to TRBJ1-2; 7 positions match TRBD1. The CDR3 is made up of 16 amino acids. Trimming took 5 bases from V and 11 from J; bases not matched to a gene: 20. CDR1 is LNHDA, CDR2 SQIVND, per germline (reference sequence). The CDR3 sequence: CASSFDREINTRRYTF. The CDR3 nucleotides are TGTGCCAGTAGTTTCGACAGGGAAATTAATACTCGTCGGTACACCTTC.

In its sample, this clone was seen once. The CDR3 coding sequence is TGTGCCAGCAGCTCGGGTCCGAACACCGGGGAGCTGTTTTTT. Protein product: CASSSGPNTGELFF. The chain couples TRBV7-3 to TRBJ2-2; no clear D gene. V gave up 4 bases and J gave up 0 bases, with 6 bases separating them. The CDR3 contains 14 residues. The germline V gene has CDR1 SGHTA and CDR2 FQGTGA.

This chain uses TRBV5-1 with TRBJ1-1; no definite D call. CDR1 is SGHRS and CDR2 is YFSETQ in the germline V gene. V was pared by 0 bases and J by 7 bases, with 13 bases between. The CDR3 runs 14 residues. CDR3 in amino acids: CASSLADTGLEAFF. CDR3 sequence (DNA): TGCGCCAGCAGCTTGGCCGACACCGGCCTTGAAGCTTTCTTT.

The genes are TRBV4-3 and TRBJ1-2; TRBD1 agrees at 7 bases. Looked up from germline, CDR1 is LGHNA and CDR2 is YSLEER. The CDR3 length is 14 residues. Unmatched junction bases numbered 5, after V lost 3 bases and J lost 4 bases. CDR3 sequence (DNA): TGCGCCAGCAGCCACGGCCGGGACAGCTATGGCTACACCTTC. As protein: CASSHGRDSYGYTF.

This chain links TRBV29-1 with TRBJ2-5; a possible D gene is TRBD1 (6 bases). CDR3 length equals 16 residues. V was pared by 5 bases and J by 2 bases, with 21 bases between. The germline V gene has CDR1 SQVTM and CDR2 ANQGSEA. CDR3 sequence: CSVRGSLDRTQETQYF. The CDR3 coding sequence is TGCAGCGTTCGGGGTTCCCTTGACAGGACGCAAGAGACCCAGTACTTC.

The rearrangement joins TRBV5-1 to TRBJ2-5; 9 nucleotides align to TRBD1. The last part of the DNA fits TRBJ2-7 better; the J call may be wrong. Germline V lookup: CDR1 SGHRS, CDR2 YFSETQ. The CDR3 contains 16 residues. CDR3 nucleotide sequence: TGCGCCAGCAGCTTGGGGCCCACAGGGGGCGGTTACGAGCAGTACTTC. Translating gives CASSLGPTGGGYEQYF.